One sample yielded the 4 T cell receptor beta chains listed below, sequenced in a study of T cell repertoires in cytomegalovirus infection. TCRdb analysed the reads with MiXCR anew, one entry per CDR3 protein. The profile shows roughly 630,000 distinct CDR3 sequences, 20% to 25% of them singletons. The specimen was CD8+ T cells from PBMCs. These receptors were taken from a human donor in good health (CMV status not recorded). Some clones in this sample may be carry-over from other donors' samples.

CDR3 sequence: CASSPRERQGDTQYF. For the CDR3, the DNA is TGTGCCAGCAGCCCTAGGGAACGACAGGGAGATACGCAGTATTTT. The chain joins TRBV7-9 to TRBJ2-3; TRBD1 agrees at 7 bases. There are 15 residues in the CDR3. The V segment lost 5 bases and the J segment 5 bases; nucleotides outside the gene matches: 10. The germline gives CDR1 SEHNR, CDR2 FQNEAQ (reference sequence). The full variable domain, with the rest looked up from reference TRBV7-9 and TRBJ2-3, is DTGVSQNPRHKITKRGQNVTFRCDPISEHNRLYWYRQTLGQGPEFLTYFQNEAQLEKSRLLSDRFSAERPKGSFSTLEIQRTEQGDSAMYLCASSPRERQGDTQYFGPGTRLTVL.

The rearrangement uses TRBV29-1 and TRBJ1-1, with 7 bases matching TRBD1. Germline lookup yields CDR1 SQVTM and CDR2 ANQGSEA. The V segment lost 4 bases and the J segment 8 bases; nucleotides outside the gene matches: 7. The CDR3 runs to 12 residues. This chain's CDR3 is CSVVEGAREAFF. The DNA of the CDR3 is TGCAGCGTTGTAGAGGGGGCCCGGGAAGCTTTCTTT.

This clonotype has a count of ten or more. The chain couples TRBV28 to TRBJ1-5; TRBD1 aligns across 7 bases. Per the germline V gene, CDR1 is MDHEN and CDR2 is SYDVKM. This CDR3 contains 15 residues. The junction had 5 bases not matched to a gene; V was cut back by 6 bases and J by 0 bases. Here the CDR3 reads CASRDRPYSNQPQHF. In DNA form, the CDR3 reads TGTGCCAGCAGGGACAGGCCTTATAGCAATCAGCCCCAGCATTTT.

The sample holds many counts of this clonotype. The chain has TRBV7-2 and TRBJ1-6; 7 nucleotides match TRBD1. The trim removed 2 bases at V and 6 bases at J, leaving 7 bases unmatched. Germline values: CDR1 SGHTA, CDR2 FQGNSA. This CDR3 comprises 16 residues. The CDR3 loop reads CASSLLPGTVNSPLHF. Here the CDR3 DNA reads TGTGCCAGCAGCTTACTCCCCGGGACAGTTAATTCACCCCTCCACTTT.